This T cell receptor (beta chain) is from a study of identical twins. Study-wide results and caveats: Among monozygotic twins, out-of-frame TCR alpha sharing exceeded what models predicted. The same donors were not followed; conclusions instead depended on cross-sectional statistical analysis. For zero-insertion analyses, partial confounding could come from invariant MAIT and iNKT cells.

This clonotype was seen more than once but under ten times. Its antigen is not known. TCRdb re-called the 5' RACE reads through MiXCR, storing one row per CDR3 protein. The sample carries under 250,000 distinct CDR3 sequences, around 10% recorded once. The CDR3 sequence is 13 residues long. The V gene lost 3 bases and the J gene lost 8 bases, with 13 bases spanning the gap. The specimen sequenced was memory (CD45RO+) T cells sorted from blood. The origin of this receptor is a woman between 18 and 29 years old in good health. V usage is TRBV12-3 or TRBV12-4 and J usage is TRBJ2-5; no clear D gene. CDR3: CASSFSKKVTQYF. DNA for the CDR3: TGTGCCAGCAGTTTTAGCAAGAAGGTCACCCAGTACTTC.